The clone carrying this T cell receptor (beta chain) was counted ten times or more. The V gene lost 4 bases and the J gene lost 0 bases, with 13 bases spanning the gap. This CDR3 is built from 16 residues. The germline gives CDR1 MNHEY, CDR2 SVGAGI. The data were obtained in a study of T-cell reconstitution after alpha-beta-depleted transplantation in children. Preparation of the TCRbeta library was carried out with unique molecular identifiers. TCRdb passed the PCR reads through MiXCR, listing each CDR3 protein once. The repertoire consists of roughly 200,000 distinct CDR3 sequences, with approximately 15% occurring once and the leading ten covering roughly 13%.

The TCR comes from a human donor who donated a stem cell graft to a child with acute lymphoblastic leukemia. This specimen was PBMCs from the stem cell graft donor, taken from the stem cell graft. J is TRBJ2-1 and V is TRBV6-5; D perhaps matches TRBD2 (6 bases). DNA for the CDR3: TGTGCCAGCAGTTTTACGACTAGTAGCTCCTACAATGAGCAGTTCTTC. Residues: CASSFTTSSSYNEQFF.